This TCR beta chain was identified during a study of OX40 agonist ivuxolimab in advanced cancers. Regarding the research as a whole: Ivuxolimab, which targeted the costimulatory receptor OX40 (CD134), was an agonistic, fully human IgG2 monoclonal antibody. Intravenous ivuxolimab was administered to patients every 2 weeks at six dose levels: 0.01, 0.1, 0.3, 1.5, 3 and 10 mg/kg. Of the approximately 54 patients in dose escalation, some 20 had hepatocellular carcinoma, some 15 had melanoma, 9 had renal cell carcinoma and 9 had head and neck cancer. In the dose-escalation cohort, roughly four fifths of patients were male, and the mean age was around 60 years, with a range of 23 to 79. Patients were allowed to have had prior anti-PD-1, anti-PD-L1 or anti-CTLA-4 therapy, and 40% of the dose-escalation patients had been treated with checkpoint inhibitors. Partial responses occurred in three dose-escalation patients: two with cutaneous melanoma and one with hepatocellular carcinoma. Peripheral TCRbeta sequencing was intended to test whether TCR sequence diversity was altered and clonal T-cell expansion was caused by ivuxolimab. The paper describes the monotherapy dose-escalation part (N ≈ 52 patients) of the phase I trial of ivuxolimab.

To sequence the TCRbeta CDR3 region, genomic DNA was isolated from the sorted cells. The immunoSEQ Assay was used for sequencing of TCRbeta CDR3 regions. The clones in this table, taken by TCRdb from immuneACCESS, are in-frame only. Not every clone is retained; where verified, under half of the shortfall comes from an unresolved V gene, and the cause of the rest is unknown. This sample lists some 80,000 clones; 85% to 90% were detected once. Around 2.5% of the sample comes from the top ten. What the work shows at the level of the full study, not this receptor alone: The antigen specificity of the peripheral T cells that underwent clonal expansion was not determined. Low levels of normalized T-cell clonal expansion were also seen in some nonresponding patients. After ivuxolimab, CD8+ T cells had more expanded clones than CD4+ T cells on average. At doses of 0.1 to 3.0 mg/kg, clonal expansion of both CD4+ and CD8+ T cells in blood was seen between baseline and week 6. In the 0.1-3.0 mg/kg groups, partial responders had among the lowest normalized peripheral clonal expansion, particularly in CD8+ T cells.

Including the terminal cysteine and phenylalanine, the CDR3 comprises 11 residues. Just the 33-base CDR3 DNA is kept, in frame starting at base 1. Taken from the germline V gene, the CDR1 and CDR2 loops are SGHAT and FQNNGV. V drops 5 bases and J drops 3 bases, leaving 5 bases in between. Of note for this clone: Its antigen remains unidentified. Base-call qualities are not available, and no considerably larger clone is one nucleotide away.

Patients with a history of autoimmune disease or receiving systemic immunosuppression were excluded from the trial. Peripheral blood for TCR sequencing was collected from all dose cohorts at baseline, on cycle 4 day 1, and on cycle 7 day 1. The samples were drawn from a first-in-human, open-label, multicenter phase I dose-escalation trial of ivuxolimab. Adults with locally advanced or metastatic head and neck squamous cell, hepatocellular, melanoma or renal cell carcinoma were enrolled in the trial. Before TCR sequencing, CD4+ and CD8+ T cells were separately sorted from peripheral blood. The sample here was CD4+ or CD8+ T cells sorted from blood, taken in a trial of the OX40 agonist ivuxolimab. This sequence was found in an adult with an advanced solid tumor such as melanoma, head and neck, liver or kidney cancer. The V and J segments used are TRBV11-2 and TRBJ2-7, with the identity of the D gene unclear. CDR3 protein: CASSEYYEQYF. The DNA is as follows: TGTGCCAGCAGCGAATACTACGAGCAGTACTTC.